What follows are 27 T cell receptor beta chains derived from one specimen sequenced in a study of technical replicates of blood from a handful of donors. TCRdb's copy holds only in-frame clones and misses some; the assay was immunoSEQ multiplex PCR. The sample has about 59,000 clones, roughly 86% seen once. The sequenced material came from PBMCs. The receptors come from a human donor in good health. Some clones in this sample may be carry-over from other donors' samples.

The chain carries TRBV19 and TRBJ2-5; possible D gene TRBD2, 5 bases. Trimming took 3 bases from V and 5 from J, leaving 10 bases between them. Germline CDR1 reads LNHDA; CDR2 reads SQIVND (reference sequence). The CDR3 consists of 13 residues. In DNA form, the CDR3 reads TGTGCCAGTAGTATTAGGACGGGGGAGACCCAGTACTTC. This codes for CASSIRTGETQYF.

This chain connects TRBV11-1 to TRBJ1-5; D is perhaps TRBD1 (5 bases). CDR1 is SGHAT and CDR2 is FQDESV in the germline V gene (reference sequence). The length of the CDR3 is 13 residues. V was trimmed by 3 bases and J by 7 bases, leaving 10 bases between them. The CDR3: CASSLDNGQPQHF. In nucleotides, the CDR3 is TGTGCCAGCAGCTTGGACAACGGGCAGCCCCAGCATTTT.

J is TRBJ2-7 and V is TRBV6-1, with a tentative D call TRBD1 (5 bases). Deletions cut 1 base from V and 6 bases from J, with 10 bases between. Germline V gene lookup returns CDR1 MNHNS and CDR2 SASEGT. This CDR3 region has 13 residues. The CDR3 region is CASSEDLTGEQYF. CDR3 nucleotide sequence: TGTGCCAGCAGTGAAGACCTTACAGGCGAGCAGTACTTC.

The V call is TRBV11-2, the J call TRBJ2-3, with D possibly being TRBD1 (5 bases). CDR1 and CDR2 (germline): SGHAT, FQNNGV. This CDR3 is 14 amino acids long. V was trimmed by 1 base and J by 2 bases, leaving 7 bases between them. CDR3 DNA: TGTGCCAGCAGCTTAGGCAGGGCCACAGATACGCAGTATTTT. It is translated as CASSLGRATDTQYF.

This clone was found once. This chain connects TRBV7-2 to TRBJ2-7, with D possibly matching TRBD1 (5 bases). The CDR3 is 14 amino acids. The germline CDR1 and CDR2 sequences are SGHTA and FQGNSA. The V and J ends lost 5 bases and 0 bases respectively, with 11 bases between them. The CDR3 reads CASSRSTDSYEQYF. The CDR3 DNA sequence: TGTGCCAGCAGCAGATCGACAGACTCCTACGAGCAGTACTTC.

In its sample, this clone was seen once. The rearrangement joins TRBV4-1 to TRBJ2-5; 7 bases are shared with TRBD2. V lost 4 bases to trimming and J lost 1 base; unmatched junction nucleotides: 9. CDR3 length: 16 residues. Germline CDR1 MGHRA, CDR2 YSYEKL. The CDR3 reads CASSPTGASGQETQYF. As DNA, the CDR3 is TGCGCCAGCAGCCCCACTGGGGCTAGCGGCCAAGAGACCCAGTACTTC.

This clone was counted only a few times. The chain is built from TRBV5-4 and TRBJ2-7; 8 nucleotides align to TRBD2. Losses at the gene ends were 4 bases for V and 5 bases for J; bases not matched to a gene: 8. Looked up from germline, CDR1 is SGHNT and CDR2 is YYREEE (reference sequence). The CDR3 has 14 amino acids. The CDR3 DNA sequence: TGTGCCAGCAGCGACCGGGGGGGCGAGCACGAGCAGTACTTC. Translating gives CASSDRGGEHEQYF.

The chain links TRBV19 to TRBJ2-7; D remains unclear. Germline CDR1 is LNHDA and CDR2 is SQIVND (reference sequence). The V and J ends lost 6 bases and 0 bases respectively, with 12 bases between them. The CDR3 is 14 residues long. The CDR3 DNA sequence: TGTGCCAGTAGAGAACAGCCTACCTCCTACGAGCAGTACTTC. It specifies CASREQPTSYEQYF.

V is TRBV5-1 and J is TRBJ2-3, with D unresolved. Germline loops: CDR1 SGHRS, CDR2 YFSETQ. Trimming shortened V by 0 bases and J by 3 bases, and 8 bases separated the two germline ends. The CDR3 runs 14 residues. The CDR3 spells CASSLAFGTDTQYF. CDR3 nucleotide sequence: TGCGCCAGCAGCTTGGCCTTCGGGACAGATACGCAGTATTTT.

J is TRBJ1-6 and V is TRBV7-9; 7 bases match TRBD1. The germline CDR1 and CDR2 sequences are SEHNR and FQNEAQ (reference sequence). CDR3 length: 17 residues. The V segment lost 2 bases and the J segment 2 bases; nucleotides outside the gene matches: 6. Here the CDR3 reads CASSLSRGMTYNSPLHF. CDR3 DNA sequence: TGTGCCAGCAGCTTATCCAGGGGGATGACCTATAATTCACCCCTCCACTTT.

CDR3 sequence: CASSLSGGGDTQYF. The CDR3 coding sequence is TGTGCCAGCAGCTTATCCGGGGGGGGTGATACGCAGTATTTT. This chain joins TRBV7-2 and TRBJ2-3; 8 positions match TRBD2. Trimming removed 2 bases from V and 6 bases from J; junction bases left unmatched: 4. The CDR3 is made up of 14 amino acids. From germline, CDR1 is SGHTA and CDR2 FQGNSA.

The chain has TRBV30 and TRBJ2-7, with D maybe TRBD2 (6 bases). Trimming removed 5 bases from V and 6 bases from J, with 17 bases in between. Germline lookup yields CDR1 GTSNPN and CDR2 SVGIG (reference sequence). The CDR3 is 13 amino acids. The CDR3 protein is CAWGAGWVTEQYF. The CDR3 DNA is TGTGCCTGGGGCGCGGGGTGGGTTACCGAGCAGTACTTC.

The rearrangement uses TRBV5-4 and TRBJ2-1; perhaps TRBD2 as D (6 bases). V dropped 0 bases and J dropped 10 bases, with 14 bases sitting between them. Germline V gives CDR1 SGHNT, CDR2 YYREEE (reference sequence). This CDR3 has 14 residues. The CDR3 region has the DNA TGTGCCAGCAGCTTGGCCGGGACTCCTGAGGAGCAGTTCTTC. Amino acids: CASSLAGTPEEQFF.

The rearrangement joins TRBV7-3 to TRBJ1-1; D is unclear. Germline V lookup: CDR1 SGHTA, CDR2 FQGTGA. V was clipped by 5 bases and J by 8 bases, with 15 bases between them. This CDR3 has 13 residues. This CDR3 is CASSRLGRDEAFF. Here the CDR3 DNA reads TGTGCCAGCAGCCGTCTGGGCCGAGACGAAGCTTTCTTT.

J is TRBJ2-2 and V is TRBV12-1; the table gives TRBD2 as D, unverified against the DNA. TRBV12-1 is a documented pseudogene. The length of the CDR3 is 17 residues. The DNA for the CDR3 is TGTGCCAGCAGCCCGGGACTAGCGGGAGTTAGCACCGGGGAGCTGTTTTTT. Its protein is CASSPGLAGVSTGELFF.

The genes are TRBV4-3 and TRBJ2-2, with D possibly matching TRBD2 (5 bases). The V gene lost 1 base and the J gene lost 6 bases, with 18 bases spanning the gap. This CDR3 has 17 residues. Germline values: CDR1 LGHNA, CDR2 YSLEER. CDR3: CASSQGFTGSGSGELFF. The CDR3 DNA is TGCGCCAGCAGCCAAGGGTTCACGGGAAGTGGGTCCGGGGAGCTGTTTTTT.

The chain recombines TRBV21-1 with TRBJ1-2. TRBV21-1 is an annotated pseudogene. The CDR3 totals 13 residues. The CDR3 DNA sequence: TGTGCCAGCAACAGAGAGGGCGTCTATGGCTACACCTTC. It yields the protein CASNREGVYGYTF.

A few counts support this clone. The rearrangement joins TRBV30 to TRBJ1-1; 12 positions match TRBD1. Losses at the gene ends were 5 bases for V and 3 bases for J; bases not matched to a gene: 10. The CDR3 is 16 amino acids. Germline CDR1 GTSNPN, CDR2 SVGIG (reference sequence). In DNA form, the CDR3 reads TGTGCCTGGGTTACCGGGACAGGGGGCACGGACACTGAAGCTTTCTTT. Translation gives CAWVTGTGGTDTEAFF.

This clone was counted between two and nine times. The rearrangement joins TRBV6-5 to TRBJ2-5, with unresolved D. CDR3 length: 14 residues. The V end was cut by 6 bases, the J end by 1 base, with 12 bases between. Germline assignment: CDR1 MNHEY and CDR2 SVGAGI. The CDR3 sequence: CASSMSKLQETQYF. The CDR3, as DNA: TGTGCCAGCAGCATGTCGAAACTCCAAGAGACCCAGTACTTC.

V gene TRBV7-3 combines with J gene TRBJ2-5; 10 nucleotides agree with TRBD1. Per germline, CDR1 SGHTA and CDR2 FQGTGA. With V trimmed by 3 bases and J by 4 bases, 5 bases remained unmatched. This CDR3 comprises 15 residues. CDR3 protein: CASSLGRDRGETQYF. CDR3 DNA: TGTGCCAGCAGCTTGGGCCGGGACAGGGGAGAGACCCAGTACTTC.

The DNA of the CDR3 is TGCGCCAGCAGCTTCGGAGCGGGACCCACAGATACGCAGTATTTT. This sequence encodes CASSFGAGPTDTQYF. J is TRBJ2-3 and V is TRBV5-1, with TRBD2 matching over 7 bases. The CDR3 runs to 15 residues. The trim removed 2 bases at V and 2 bases at J, leaving 5 bases unmatched. CDR1 is SGHRS, CDR2 YFSETQ, per germline.

Concerning this clone: Other DNA sequences of this sample code for an identical CDR3. This sequence joins TRBV14 and TRBJ2-1, with 14 bases that match TRBD2. The CDR3 totals 17 residues. In germline, CDR1 is SGHDN, CDR2 FVKESK. Trimming at V came to 1 base and at J to 4 bases, leaving 3 bases not matched to a gene. This chain's CDR3 is CASSQGLAGGRYNEQFF. In DNA form, the CDR3 reads TGTGCCAGCAGCCAAGGACTAGCGGGGGGGCGATACAATGAGCAGTTCTTC.

This clone has just a few counts. The rearrangement links TRBV28 to TRBJ1-2, with 9 bases matching TRBD1. The CDR3 totals 15 residues. V dropped 5 bases and J dropped 2; count of bases not matched to a gene: 6. CDR1 MDHEN and CDR2 SYDVKM come from the germline V gene. Here the CDR3 DNA reads TGTGCCAGCAGTACACCGGGACAGGGAAACTATGGCTACACCTTC. It translates to CASSTPGQGNYGYTF.

This chain links TRBV25-1 with TRBJ2-7, with 7 positions matching TRBD2. The CDR3 runs 16 residues. Per the germline V gene, CDR1 is MGHDK and CDR2 is SYGVNS. V was pared by 0 bases and J by 2 bases, with 7 bases of the junction left unmatched. CDR3 loop: CASSEYEAGCTYEQYF. CDR3 coding DNA: TGTGCCAGCAGTGAATATGAAGCGGGATGCACCTACGAGCAGTACTTC.

The chain recombines TRBV4-1 with TRBJ2-7, with 9 bases fitting TRBD2. CDR1 MGHRA and CDR2 YSYEKL come from the germline V gene. This CDR3 contains 15 residues. V lost 3 bases, J lost 3 bases, and 6 bases stayed unmatched. CDR3 DNA sequence: TGCGCCAGCAGCCAGGGTAGCGGGAGTGTCTACGAGCAGTACTTC. This codes for CASSQGSGSVYEQYF.

The chain joins TRBV5-1 to TRBJ2-3; 13 bases align to TRBD2. CDR3 length: 16 residues. Germline CDR1 reads SGHRS; CDR2 reads YFSETQ. V lost 0 bases and J lost 3; bases outside the gene matches: 1. CDR3 nucleotide sequence: TGCGCCAGCAGCTTGGGGACTAGCGGGAGTACAGATACGCAGTATTTT. Amino acids: CASSLGTSGSTDTQYF.

The chain has TRBV5-1 and TRBJ2-3, with D perhaps matching TRBD2 (5 bases). Germline V lookup: CDR1 SGHRS, CDR2 YFSETQ. The CDR3 contains 15 residues. The ends were cut back, 0 bases at V and 0 bases at J, with 8 bases in the middle. The CDR3 loop is CASSLERVSTDTQYF. For the CDR3, the DNA is TGCGCCAGCAGCTTGGAGAGGGTGAGCACAGATACGCAGTATTTT. The whole variable domain, filled in from reference TRBV5-1 and TRBJ2-3, reads KAGVTQTPRYLIKTRGQQVTLSCSPISGHRSVSWYQQTPGQGLQFLFEYFSETQRNKGNFPGRFSGRQFSNSRSEMNVSTLELGDSALYLCASSLERVSTDTQYFGPGTRLTVL.